The rows below give T cell receptor beta chains drawn from one sample of a study of blood T cell repertoires in COVID-19. Using immunoSEQ multiplex PCR, the repertoire was profiled, and TCRdb retains in-frame clones only, with some absent. The sample holds about 76,000 clones, less than 90% seen once. Material for sequencing was peripheral blood. The receptors were sampled from a human donor in a cohort sampled during active COVID-19. CDR3s include the opening cysteine and the closing phenylalanine or tryptophan. The D gene is left open where the match is weak. The size field is filled for only some rows; it gives once, few, many or a size class.

>NA|TRBJ1-3|TRBV21-1|NA
CATSTPPSNDRDSRGTIYF
TGTGCCACCTCAACCCCCCCTTCAAATGACAGGGACTCCCGGGGCACCATATATTTT
>TRBD1|TRBJ1-1|TRBV4-1|NA
CASSPIPGQEVRAFF
TGCGCCAGCAGCCCCATTCCGGGACAGGAGGTAAGAGCTTTCTTT
>TRBD2|TRBJ2-1|TRBV11-2|NA
CASSSGTSGRLKQFF
TGTGCCAGCAGCTCTGGGACTAGCGGGAGATTGAAGCAGTTCTTC
>TRBD2|TRBJ2-2|TRBV27|once
CAGRAGGPHGELFF
TGTGCCGGCCGAGCGGGAGGGCCCCACGGGGAGCTGTTTTTT
>TRBD1|TRBJ1-2|TRBV4-1|NA
CASSQGDRGRVGYTF
TGCGCCAGCAGCCAAGGCGACAGGGGTCGTGTTGGCTACACCTTC
>TRBD2|TRBJ2-7|TRBV27|NA
CASSLLADKQYF
TGTGCCAGCAGTTTGCTAGCGGACAAGCAGTACTTC
>TRBD1|TRBJ1-2|TRBV9|once
CASSVDRGHYGYTF
TGTGCCAGCAGCGTAGACAGGGGGCACTATGGCTACACCTTC
>TRBD2|TRBJ2-3|TRBV5-1|NA
CASRRGIAGGPDTQYF
TGCGCCAGCAGACGCGGAATAGCGGGAGGTCCAGATACGCAGTATTTT
>NA|TRBJ1-3|TRBV29-1|few
CSVSHDYASGNTIYF
TGCAGCGTTTCACACGACTATGCCTCTGGAAACACCATATATTTT
>NA|TRBJ2-4|TRBV7-9|NA
CASSPASGGAGNIQYF
TGTGCCAGCAGCCCCGCTTCGGGGGGCGCGGGAAACATTCAGTACTTC
>NA|TRBJ2-7|TRBV5-1|NA
CASKVGRATFPYEQYF
TGCGCCAGCAAGGTGGGCAGGGCTACGTTTCCCTACGAGCAGTACTTC
>TRBD2|TRBJ2-1|TRBV7-3|NA
CASSPIVAGGSEQFF
TGTGCCAGCAGCCCCATTGTAGCGGGGGGGAGTGAGCAGTTCTTC
>NA|TRBJ1-1|TRBV2|NA
CASFVGRGTEAFF
TGTGCCAGTTTTGTCGGGAGGGGCACTGAAGCTTTCTTT
>NA|TRBJ2-7|TRBV6-5|NA
CASTSSSSGAYEQYF
TGTGCCAGCACCAGTTCCTCCTCCGGGGCCTACGAGCAGTACTTC
>TRBD1|TRBJ1-2|TRBV29-1|NA
CSARSSGTGGYGYTF
TGCAGCGCGCGTAGCTCCGGGACAGGGGGCTATGGCTACACCTTC
>TRBD2|TRBJ2-7|TRBV7-2|NA
CASSPTSGRSYEQYF
TGTGCCAGCAGCCCGACTAGCGGGAGGTCCTACGAGCAGTACTTC
>NA|TRBJ2-7|TRBV10-3|NA
CAISRDYEQYF
TGTGCCATCAGTCGGGACTACGAGCAGTACTTC
>TRBD1|TRBJ1-3|TRBV9|NA
CASSVGPQGVGNTIYF
TGTGCCAGCAGCGTAGGCCCCCAGGGGGTAGGAAACACCATATATTTT
>NA|TRBJ2-2|TRBV7-2|NA
CASSPSIGNTGELFF
TGTGCCAGCAGCCCCTCGATCGGGAACACCGGGGAGCTGTTTTTT
>NA|TRBJ1-2|TRBV6-2/TRBV6-3|NA
CASSERSYGYTF
TGTGCCAGCAGCGAGAGGTCCTATGGCTACACCTTC
>NA|TRBJ2-7|TRBV11-2|NA
CASSPTRGGYEQYF
TGTGCCAGCAGCCCCACTAGGGGGGGCTACGAGCAGTACTTC
>NA|TRBJ2-7|TRBV27|NA
CASSLLGGDYEQYF
TGTGCCAGCAGTTTACTGGGCGGGGACTACGAGCAGTACTTC
>TRBD1|TRBJ2-1|TRBV6-1|NA
CASSEPGTAYNEQFF
TGTGCCAGCAGTGAGCCCGGGACAGCATACAATGAGCAGTTCTTC
>TRBD1|TRBJ1-3|TRBV6-5|NA
CASRPLTGVGNTIYF
TGTGCCAGCAGGCCCCTCACAGGGGTTGGAAACACCATATATTTT
>NA|TRBJ1-4|TRBV9|NA
CASSVAARGNEKLFF
TGTGCCAGCAGCGTAGCAGCCAGGGGAAATGAAAAACTGTTTTTT
>NA|TRBJ2-2|TRBV28|NA
CASSFPGLGTGELFF
TGTGCCAGCAGTTTCCCAGGGTTGGGTACCGGGGAGCTGTTTTTT
>NA|TRBJ2-1|TRBV21-1|NA
CASSKGEVDGAYNEQFF
TGTGCCAGCAGCAAAGGGGAAGTGGACGGGGCCTACAATGAGCAGTTCTTC
>NA|TRBJ1-4|TRBV7-9|NA
CASSSRIAVTNEKLFF
TGTGCCAGCAGCTCCCGAATCGCAGTAACTAATGAAAAACTGTTTTTT
>TRBD2|TRBJ2-2|TRBV19|NA
CASRPFPAGLAGTGELFF
TGTGCCAGTAGACCCTTCCCCGCTGGACTAGCGGGGACCGGGGAGCTGTTTTTT
>NA|TRBJ2-7|TRBV7-2|NA
CASSNRGPASSYEQYF
TGTGCCAGCAGTAATAGGGGTCCCGCGAGCTCCTACGAGCAGTACTTC
>NA|TRBJ2-2|TRBV6-5|NA
CASSYLATGDTGELFF
TGTGCCAGCAGTTACTTAGCTACCGGGGATACCGGGGAGCTGTTTTTT